The T cell receptor beta chain described here comes from a study of shared clonotypes between healthy human individuals. The wider study: CD4 naive cells filled three plates per donor, CD4 memory three, CD8 naive two and CD8 memory one.

The CDR3 runs to 12 residues. The germline V and J ends were trimmed by 6 bases and 6 bases, with 10 bases remaining between them. The germline V gene encodes CDR1 MDHEN and CDR2 SYDVKM. Libraries were prepared by immunoSEQ multiplex PCR; TCRdb keeps only in-frame clonotypes and omits some of them. The sample lists about 1.1 million clones; approximately 75% were seen once. The J gene is TRBJ2-3, the V gene TRBV28, with D possibly matching TRBD2 (5 bases). This sequence originates from a man aged 18-30 years in good health. Some clones in this sample may be carry-over from other donors' samples. The sample was memory CD4+ T cells from PBMCs. Subset indicated: CD45RA-negative fraction. The CDR3 region is CASRTTTDTQYF. CDR3 bases: TGTGCCAGCAGGACTACCACGGATACGCAGTATTTT.